The entry below gives a single T cell receptor beta chain sequence along with its context. Its antigen has not been determined. No base quality information exists; no much larger clone differs at one position. The sample belongs to a study of blood T cell repertoires in COVID-19 (TCRdb year 2020). Background for the entire study: Samples covering the acute and convalescent phases of COVID-19 were provided by collaborators in the United States, Italy and Spain. The material from the prospective study consisted of cDNA or gDNA derived from T cells, B-cell-depleted T cells, or PBMCs. The dataset comprised deeply sampled blood TCRbeta repertoires from subjects exposed to, actively infected with, or recovered from COVID-19. The repertoires were made available in a free public database intended to serve as a resource for research on the immune response to SARS-CoV-2. Where available, HLA class I and class II types were taken from metadata supplied by the sample provider and were not determined by assay-based typing. A de-identified subject ID, COVID-19 status, age in years and sex were almost always included in the sample metadata. Samples were obtained from the ongoing ImmuneRACE study (first 160 participants) and from about 1,300 subjects provided by 6 global collaborators.

TCRbeta CDR3 regions were amplified from genomic DNA using the immunoSEQ Assay, a bias-controlled multiplex PCR. The paper's data handling went like this. Nucleated cell counts per sample were estimated from amplification of reference gene primers within the assay. Sequence reads were collapsed and filtered to measure the absolute abundance of every unique TCRbeta CDR3 rearrangement. Productive Simpson clonality was computed per sample as the square root of Simpson's diversity index over productive rearrangements. Held by TCRdb, this immuneACCESS table contains in-frame sequences only and omits some clones. Under half of the omission traces to an unresolved V gene where checked; the cause of the rest is unknown. Clone size and the V and J calls come from that table; the DNA yielded D and trimming. This sample comprises 40,000 to 45,000 clones, 92% of them detected only once. The ten largest clones capture more than 10% of the sample.

Overall results and qualifications from the work: Clinical and demographic metadata were provided uncurated, with the amount varying by source and participant.

The CDR3 runs 13 residues from the cysteine to the phenylalanine. Here the CDR3 DNA is all that survives: 39 bases in frame from base 1. The germline V gene (reference sequence) gives CDR1 as SGHNT and CDR2 as YYREEE. V sheds 0 bases and J sheds 3 bases, leaving 7 bases between their ends. Whole blood was collected in K2EDTA tubes by collaborating institutions according to the institutions' own protocols. For TCRbeta analysis, collaborators shipped samples in one of three forms: frozen whole blood, isolated PBMCs, or DNA extracted from either of those sample types. The sequenced material came from peripheral blood. This receptor was taken from a human donor in a cohort sampled during active COVID-19. The chain is assembled from TRBV5-4 and TRBJ2-7; a tentative D match to TRBD1 spans 6 bases. The CDR3 protein: CASSLGGGYEQYF. The DNA sequence is as follows: TGTGCCAGCAGCTTGGGAGGGGGCTACGAGCAGTACTTC.